This T cell receptor (beta chain) is drawn from a study of blood T cell repertoires in COVID-19. Study-wide context: Samples representing acute and convalescent COVID-19 were sourced from the United States, Italy and Spain. PBMCs, B-cell-depleted T cells, or T cells provided the cDNA or gDNA that made up the material.

Methods used by the authors: For nucleated cells, counts were estimated from reference gene primer amplification. The repertoire was sequenced with immunoSEQ multiplex PCR; TCRdb's copy has only in-frame clones and lacks some. V, J and clone size derive from that table, while D and trimming were established from the DNA sequence. The sample records some 48,000 clones, about nine tenths being singletons. The CDR3 runs 15 residues. The V and J ends lost 1 base and 5 bases, in that order; junction bases with no gene match: 7. Germline lookup yields CDR1 LNHNV and CDR2 YYDKDF (reference sequence). Material for sequencing was peripheral blood. The chain recombines TRBV15 with TRBJ2-5; 7 bases fit TRBD2. This receptor was obtained from a man aged 65-85 years with active COVID-19. The CDR3 DNA is TGTGCCACCAGCAGAGGGGCTAGCGGCGAGGAGACCCAGTACTTC. Its translation: CATSRGASGEETQYF. The full variable domain, rest sourced from reference TRBV15 and TRBJ2-5, is DAMVIQNPRYQVTQFGKPVTLSCSQTLNHNVMYWYQQKSSQAPKLLFHYYDKDFNNEADTPDNFQSRRPNTSFCFLDIRSPGLGDTAMYLCATSRGASGEETQYFGPGTRLLVL.